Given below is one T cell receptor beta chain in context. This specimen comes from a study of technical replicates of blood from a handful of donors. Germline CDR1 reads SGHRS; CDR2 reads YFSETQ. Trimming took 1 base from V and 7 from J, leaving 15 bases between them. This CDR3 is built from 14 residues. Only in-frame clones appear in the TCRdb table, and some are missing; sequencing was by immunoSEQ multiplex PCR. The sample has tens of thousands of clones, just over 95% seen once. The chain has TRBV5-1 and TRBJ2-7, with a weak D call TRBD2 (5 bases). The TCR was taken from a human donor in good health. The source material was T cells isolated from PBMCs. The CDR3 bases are TGCGCCAGCAGCTTGAAGGGAGACTACGGGGAGCAGTACTTC. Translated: CASSLKGDYGEQYF.